These 15 T cell receptor beta chains came from one sample sequenced in a study of T cell responses to AZD1222 COVID-19 vaccine. Clones were sequenced by immunoSEQ multiplex PCR, and TCRdb holds only the in-frame ones, with some missing. The sample yields approximately 150,000 clones, nearly 95% seen once. The starting material was peripheral blood, obtained on day 0 of AZD1222 vaccination. All receptors come from an adult in good health.

The chain links TRBV3-1 (or the pseudogene TRBV3-2) to TRBJ2-5; D uncertain. V was shortened by 5 bases and J by 5 bases, with 21 bases between the two germline ends. This CDR3 region has 16 residues. Germline CDR1 and CDR2: LGHDT and YNNKEL (reference sequence). CDR3: CASSSVYPVSDETQYF. The DNA for the CDR3 is TGTGCCAGCAGCTCGGTTTATCCCGTCTCCGATGAGACCCAGTACTTC.

This clone has a single count. This chain joins TRBV7-7 and TRBJ1-1; possibly TRBD1 for D (6 bases). From germline, CDR1 is SSHAT and CDR2 FNYEAQ (reference sequence). Trimming stripped 2 bases from V and 5 bases from J, with 9 bases between. The length of the CDR3 is 13 residues. The DNA of the CDR3 is TGTGCCAGCAGCTTATCAGGGGAGACTGAAGCTTTCTTT. It codes for CASSLSGETEAFF.

The rearrangement links TRBV7-2 to TRBJ2-7; 8 bases align to TRBD1. J lost 2 bases, V lost 1 base, and 1 base had no gene match. Germline assignment: CDR1 SGHTA and CDR2 FQGNSA. CDR3 length: 14 amino acids. The CDR3 here is CASSLEQGAYEQYF. The CDR3 nucleotides are TGTGCCAGCAGCTTAGAACAGGGGGCCTACGAGCAGTACTTC.

The chain links TRBV7-2 to TRBJ2-7; D may be TRBD1 (6 bases). Germline V lookup: CDR1 SGHTA, CDR2 FQGNSA. V was pared by 0 bases and J by 3 bases, with 12 bases between. The CDR3 runs to 15 residues. CDR3 residues: CASSLADSGFYEQYF. The CDR3 coding sequence is TGTGCCAGCAGCTTAGCGGACAGTGGATTCTACGAGCAGTACTTC.

The chain has TRBV4-1 and TRBJ2-3, with D uncertain. The V end lost 0 bases, the J end lost 5 bases, and 15 bases lay between the germline ends. Looked up from germline, CDR1 is MGHRA and CDR2 is YSYEKL. The CDR3 runs 16 residues. CDR3 DNA sequence: TGCGCCAGCAGCCAAGAACTGGCTAGGACGATAGATACGCAGTATTTT. Translated: CASSQELARTIDTQYF.

The chain employs TRBV9 and TRBJ1-1; a possible D gene is TRBD1 (5 bases). This CDR3 is 17 amino acids long. CDR1 SGDLS and CDR2 YYNGEE come from the germline V gene. Trimming removed 4 bases at V and 0 bases at J, with 19 bases between. CDR3 nucleotide sequence: TGTGCCAGCAGCCCAGTTGGGGGGTATAGGATGAACACTGAAGCTTTCTTT. Protein: CASSPVGGYRMNTEAFF.

The chain joins TRBV7-8 to TRBJ2-7, with D possibly TRBD2 on 8 matching bases. V was shortened by 4 bases and J by 3 bases, with 19 bases between the two germline ends. This CDR3 has 16 amino acids. Germline assignment: CDR1 SGHVS and CDR2 FQNEAQ. The CDR3 region is CASSWDRLARNYEQYF. The CDR3, as DNA: TGTGCCAGCAGCTGGGACAGACTAGCGCGAAACTACGAGCAGTACTTC. The variable domain in full, with the rest retrieved from reference TRBV7-8 and TRBJ2-7, is GAGVSQSPRYKVAKRGQDVALRCDPISGHVSLFWYQQALGQGPEFLTYFQNEAQLDKSGLPSDRFFAERPEGSVSTLKIQRTQQEDSAVYLCASSWDRLARNYEQYFGPGTRLTVT.

This chain links TRBV4-2 with TRBJ2-7, with 8 bases identical to TRBD1. The length of the CDR3 is 15 residues. With V trimmed by 3 bases and J by 5 bases, 9 bases remained unmatched. In germline, CDR1 is LGHNA, CDR2 YNFKEQ. The CDR3 loop reads CASSQAPGQDNEQYF. The DNA for the CDR3 is TGTGCCAGCAGCCAGGCGCCGGGACAGGATAACGAGCAGTACTTC.

V is TRBV21-1 and J is TRBJ1-1. TRBV21-1 is marked as a pseudogene. The CDR3 is 14 amino acids. In DNA, the CDR3 is TGTGCCAGCATCCCGGCAGGGAGGGGAAATGAAGCTTTCTTT. Translated, it gives CASIPAGRGNEAFF.

V and J are TRBV24-1 and TRBJ1-4; no definite D call. From germline, CDR1 is KGHDR and CDR2 SFDVKD. Trimming pared 9 bases from V and 0 bases from J, leaving 16 bases between. The CDR3 totals 16 residues. DNA of the CDR3: TGTGCCACCGAACTACAGAGAGTTGCAACTAATGAAAAACTGTTTTTT. As protein: CATELQRVATNEKLFF.

This rearrangement joins TRBV18 to TRBJ2-1, with TRBD2 identical over 8 bases. This CDR3 contains 14 residues. Germline V gives CDR1 KGHSH, CDR2 LQKENI. J lost 5 bases, V lost 4 bases, and 4 bases had no gene match. This CDR3 is CASSLAGFDNEQFF. CDR3 coding DNA: TGTGCCAGCTCACTAGCGGGGTTCGACAATGAGCAGTTCTTC.

The count of this clone is one. CDR3 sequence (DNA): TGTGCCAGCAGCCCGGCAGGTCTTTATAATTCACCCCTCCACTTT. Translation gives CASSPAGLYNSPLHF. This rearrangement joins TRBV5-4 to TRBJ1-6, with unresolved D. The CDR3 is 15 amino acids. Trimming pared 4 bases from V and 4 bases from J, leaving 12 bases between. Germline loops: CDR1 SGHNT, CDR2 YYREEE (reference sequence).

The genes are TRBV11-2 and TRBJ2-3; no clear D gene. Germline lookup yields CDR1 SGHAT and CDR2 FQNNGV. The CDR3 runs to 12 residues. V was clipped by 5 bases and J by 6 bases, with 9 bases between them. CDR3 coding DNA: TGTGCCAGCAGCCTATTTGGGGATACGCAGTATTTT. It yields the protein CASSLFGDTQYF.

The gene calls are TRBV28 and TRBJ1-1, with 7 nucleotides matching TRBD1. This CDR3 spans 14 amino acids. V shed 10 bases, J shed 0 bases, and the junction held 8 bases outside the gene matches. Germline CDR1 MDHEN, CDR2 SYDVKM. The CDR3, as DNA: TGTGCCACGGGGACAGCATTAATGAACACTGAAGCTTTCTTT. Amino acids: CATGTALMNTEAFF.

The chain carries TRBV5-1 and TRBJ2-7, with a weak D call TRBD1 (6 bases). The V and J ends lost 4 bases and 4 bases respectively, with 18 bases between them. This CDR3 is 15 amino acids long. Germline CDR1 is SGHRS and CDR2 is YFSETQ. CDR3 protein: CASSPTGTSPYEQYF. CDR3 bases: TGCGCCAGCAGCCCAACCGGGACATCCCCTTACGAGCAGTACTTC.